This T cell receptor (beta chain) is from a study of T cell clones after liver transplantation. In the study overall: Tolerant meant at least one year fully off immunosuppression without liver enzymes above twice normal. Blood was drawn pre-transplant, before withdrawal, and after full or failed withdrawal. Study results and caveats: Post-transplant, graft-donor-reactive CD4 TCRbeta sequences in blood dropped significantly in most of the 8 subjects.

In the case of this clone: Its antigen remains unidentified.

The assay was immunoSEQ multiplex PCR, and TCRdb's table has in-frame clones only and misses some. The sample shows approximately 11,000 clones, less than 80% of them seen only once. Sequences were derived from CD4+ T cells from blood, sampled 30 to 34 months after liver transplant. This clonotype was obtained from a human patient who received a liver transplant. Some T cells may arise from the graft donor.

DNA for the CDR3: TGTGCCAGCAACAACGACAGGATGGTCTACGAGCAGTACTTC. It specifies CASNNDRMVYEQYF. The chain carries TRBV7-2 and TRBJ2-7, with D perhaps matching TRBD1 (6 bases). The CDR3 is 14 residues long. The germline V and J ends were trimmed by 7 bases and 3 bases, with 16 bases remaining between them. CDR1 is SGHTA, CDR2 FQGNSA, per germline. The variable domain in full, with the rest retrieved from reference TRBV7-2 and TRBJ2-7, is GAGVSQSPSNKVTEKGKDVELRCDPISGHTALYWYRQSLGQGLEFLIYFQGNSAPDKSGLPSDRFSAERTGGSVSTLTIQRTQQEDSAVYLCASNNDRMVYEQYFGPGTRLTVT.